This TCR beta chain was obtained from a study of shared clonotypes between healthy human individuals. Study summary: The study used three CD4 naive, three CD4 memory, two CD8 naive and one CD8 memory plate per donor. Findings of the study overall: Depth of sequencing was expected to influence donor clonotype sharing.

As concerns this clone: Its antigen is currently unknown.

Genomic DNA from each subset was divided evenly over several immunoSEQ plates. TCRdb's copy holds only in-frame clones and misses some; the assay was immunoSEQ multiplex PCR. The data show around 1.5 million clones, approximately 98% seen once. The CDR3 extends over 13 amino acids. V dropped 8 bases and J dropped 0 bases, with 8 bases sitting between them. Per germline, CDR1 SEHNR and CDR2 FQNEAQ (reference sequence). This chain links TRBV7-9 with TRBJ1-3; D is unresolved. This TCR came from a man aged 25 to 45 in good health. Sequences were obtained from naive CD4+ T cells sorted from blood. As to subset: CD45RA+ positively selected. The CDR3 DNA sequence: TGTGCCAGCCTGGTGAGCTCTGGAAACACCATATATTTT. Its translation is CASLVSSGNTIYF.